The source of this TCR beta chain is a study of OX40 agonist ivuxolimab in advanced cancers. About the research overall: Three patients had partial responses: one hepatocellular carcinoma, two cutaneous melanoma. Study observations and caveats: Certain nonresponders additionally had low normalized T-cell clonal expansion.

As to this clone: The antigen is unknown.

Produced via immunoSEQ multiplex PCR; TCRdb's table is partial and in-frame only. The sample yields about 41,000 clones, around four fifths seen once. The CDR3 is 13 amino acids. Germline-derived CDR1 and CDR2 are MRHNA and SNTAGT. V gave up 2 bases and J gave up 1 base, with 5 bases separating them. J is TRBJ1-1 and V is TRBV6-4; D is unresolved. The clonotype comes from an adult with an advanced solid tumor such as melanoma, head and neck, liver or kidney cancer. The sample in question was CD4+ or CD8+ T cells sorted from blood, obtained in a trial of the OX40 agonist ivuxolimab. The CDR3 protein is CASSDTGNTEAFF. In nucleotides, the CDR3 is TGTGCCAGCAGTGACACGGGGAACACTGAAGCTTTCTTT.